This T cell receptor beta chain was identified during a study of cytomegalovirus exposure and HLA in healthy donors. The study ran its PCR with 60 Vbeta and 13 Jbeta primers. Libraries were prepared by immunoSEQ multiplex PCR; TCRdb keeps only in-frame clonotypes and omits some of them. The table shows 200,000 to 250,000 clones, with around 76% occurring only once. V shed 0 bases and J 7 bases; nucleotides not matched to a gene: 5. Germline V gives CDR1 SGHRS, CDR2 YFSETQ. The CDR3 consists of 14 residues. Worth noting for this clone: The antigen is unknown.

Overall study findings and caveats: A later examination showed that TCR association rates differed by HLA locus, with DRB1 most and HLA-C fewest.

The receptor's source is a man aged 18 to 29 in good health and CMV-seronegative. The V gene is TRBV5-1, the J gene TRBJ1-2; TRBD1 matches at 8 bases. Input material: PBMCs. CDR3 protein: CASSLGTGIRGYTF. The CDR3 region has the DNA TGCGCCAGCAGCTTGGGGACAGGGATTCGTGGCTACACCTTC.